Listed below are T cell receptor beta chains from one sample, sequenced in a study of blood T cell repertoires in COVID-19. Here immunoSEQ multiplex PCR was the method, and the copy in TCRdb shows in-frame clones only, minus some. The data hold over 150,000 clones, with under 90% observed a single time. Sequencing was done on a sample of peripheral blood. These receptors originate from a woman of 80 years or more with active or convalescent COVID-19. Both conserved end residues are part of each CDR3. Fields, in order: CDR3 DNA, CDR3 protein, V gene, J gene, D gene, clone size. A D gene is named only where the DNA matches it firmly. Some rows have no size entry. The others give once, few or many, or a class for an expanded clone.

cdr3_nt: TGCGCCAGCAGCCCCCTGGCGGGAGAGACCTACGAGCAGTACTTC; cdr3_aa: CASSPLAGETYEQYF; v_call: TRBV5-1; j_call: TRBJ2-7; d_call: TRBD2; clone_size: few
cdr3_nt: TGCAGCGTTGTCGGAGCAGGGGTGGTTCAGTACTTC; cdr3_aa: CSVVGAGVVQYF; v_call: TRBV29-1; j_call: TRBJ2-4; d_call: .; clone_size: .
cdr3_nt: TGCAGCGTTGAAGAAAACAGGGGGACGGGTGAAAAACTGTTTTTT; cdr3_aa: CSVEENRGTGEKLFF; v_call: TRBV29-1; j_call: TRBJ1-4; d_call: TRBD1; clone_size: .
cdr3_nt: TGCGCCAGCAGCTACCGACAGGGTTTGGACACTGAAGCTTTCTTT; cdr3_aa: CASSYRQGLDTEAFF; v_call: TRBV5-1; j_call: TRBJ1-1; d_call: TRBD1; clone_size: .
cdr3_nt: TGTGCCAGCAGCTTAGGACAGGGTGTCGTTGGAAACACCATATATTTT; cdr3_aa: CASSLGQGVVGNTIYF; v_call: TRBV11-2; j_call: TRBJ1-3; d_call: TRBD1; clone_size: .
cdr3_nt: TGTGCCAGCAGCCTGGGGACAGGGGGCGAACCACCCCTCCACTTT; cdr3_aa: CASSLGTGGEPPLHF; v_call: TRBV2; j_call: TRBJ1-6; d_call: TRBD1; clone_size: .
cdr3_nt: TGTGCCTGGAGTCCGCAGGACTATGGCTACACCTTC; cdr3_aa: CAWSPQDYGYTF; v_call: TRBV30; j_call: TRBJ1-2; d_call: .; clone_size: .
cdr3_nt: TGTGCCAGCAGGTCAGGGTCGAACACCGGGGAGCTGTTTTTT; cdr3_aa: CASRSGSNTGELFF; v_call: TRBV7-3; j_call: TRBJ2-2; d_call: .; clone_size: .
cdr3_nt: TGCAGTGCTAGTGGAGGGGAGCGGGGGACAGATACGCAGTATTTT; cdr3_aa: CSASGGERGTDTQYF; v_call: TRBV20-1; j_call: TRBJ2-3; d_call: TRBD2; clone_size: .
cdr3_nt: TGTGCCAGCAGCCCTCCGACAGGGCGGCGCGGGGAGCTGTTTTTT; cdr3_aa: CASSPPTGRRGELFF; v_call: TRBV11-1; j_call: TRBJ2-2; d_call: TRBD1; clone_size: .
cdr3_nt: TGTGCCAGCAGCCCAGCGGGAGCCGCCTACAATGAGCAGTTCTTC; cdr3_aa: CASSPAGAAYNEQFF; v_call: TRBV3-1/TRBV3-2; j_call: TRBJ2-1; d_call: TRBD2; clone_size: .
cdr3_nt: TGTGCCAGCAGTTTCCGGACAGCCGGGGAGCAGTACTTC; cdr3_aa: CASSFRTAGEQYF; v_call: TRBV6-5; j_call: TRBJ2-7; d_call: .; clone_size: .
cdr3_nt: TGTGCCAGCAGCCAATGGGACAGGGGGCGAGCGACTAATGAAAAACTGTTTTTT; cdr3_aa: CASSQWDRGRATNEKLFF; v_call: TRBV3-1/TRBV3-2; j_call: TRBJ1-4; d_call: TRBD1; clone_size: .
cdr3_nt: TGTGCCAGTAGGCTACTAGCGGGAGGAGAACAGTACTTC; cdr3_aa: CASRLLAGGEQYF; v_call: TRBV19; j_call: TRBJ2-7; d_call: TRBD2; clone_size: .
cdr3_nt: TGTGCCACCAGCAGAAGCGGGGACGAGCAGTACTTC; cdr3_aa: CATSRSGDEQYF; v_call: TRBV15; j_call: TRBJ2-7; d_call: TRBD2; clone_size: .
cdr3_nt: TGTGCCAGCAGCCAAGAGGGGACAGGGGCGGAGGGCTACACCTTC; cdr3_aa: CASSQEGTGAEGYTF; v_call: TRBV3-1/TRBV3-2; j_call: TRBJ1-2; d_call: TRBD1; clone_size: .
cdr3_nt: TGTGCCAGCAGCCCAGAGGAATATACGCAGTATTTT; cdr3_aa: CASSPEEYTQYF; v_call: TRBV11-2; j_call: TRBJ2-3; d_call: .; clone_size: .
cdr3_nt: TGCGCCAGCAGCACGATAGACAGTTTAAACTACGAGCAGTACTTC; cdr3_aa: CASSTIDSLNYEQYF; v_call: TRBV5-1; j_call: TRBJ2-7; d_call: .; clone_size: .
cdr3_nt: TGTGCCAGCAGCCAACTACAGGACACTGAAGCTTTCTTT; cdr3_aa: CASSQLQDTEAFF; v_call: TRBV3-1/TRBV3-2; j_call: TRBJ1-1; d_call: .; clone_size: .
cdr3_nt: TGTGCCAGCAGCCAAGCGACAGGGGGCACTGAAGCTTTCTTT; cdr3_aa: CASSQATGGTEAFF; v_call: TRBV3-1/TRBV3-2; j_call: TRBJ1-1; d_call: TRBD1; clone_size: .
cdr3_nt: TGTGCCAGCAGCGAGAAGATTAACACTGAAGCTTTCTTT; cdr3_aa: CASSEKINTEAFF; v_call: TRBV5-4; j_call: TRBJ1-1; d_call: .; clone_size: .
cdr3_nt: TGTGCCAGCAGCTTGATAGCCACAGATACGCAGTATTTT; cdr3_aa: CASSLIATDTQYF; v_call: TRBV5-5; j_call: TRBJ2-3; d_call: .; clone_size: once
cdr3_nt: TGTGCCAGCAGGGGACTAGACGAGCAGTACTTC; cdr3_aa: CASRGLDEQYF; v_call: TRBV6-5; j_call: TRBJ2-7; d_call: TRBD2; clone_size: .
cdr3_nt: TGTGGGGGGCTCTCTGGAAACACCATATATTTT; cdr3_aa: CGGLSGNTIYF; v_call: TRBV28; j_call: TRBJ1-3; d_call: .; clone_size: .
cdr3_nt: TGTGCCAGCAGTTCGGGTGGCTACACCTTC; cdr3_aa: CASSSGGYTF; v_call: TRBV28; j_call: TRBJ1-2; d_call: .; clone_size: .
cdr3_nt: TGTGCCAGCAGCTTAGTAGTCACTAGCGGAGAGGACTACGAGCAGTACTTC; cdr3_aa: CASSLVVTSGEDYEQYF; v_call: TRBV7-2; j_call: TRBJ2-7; d_call: TRBD2; clone_size: .
cdr3_nt: TGTGCCAGCAGCGCCGGGACGGGGGGCAATCAGCCCCAGCATTTT; cdr3_aa: CASSAGTGGNQPQHF; v_call: TRBV2; j_call: TRBJ1-5; d_call: .; clone_size: .
cdr3_nt: TGTGCCAGCTCACCAGTCCAGGACACTGAAGCTTTCTTT; cdr3_aa: CASSPVQDTEAFF; v_call: TRBV18; j_call: TRBJ1-1; d_call: .; clone_size: .
cdr3_nt: TGCGCCAGCAGGGAGACTAGCGGGAGGCGGAGTGAGCAGTTCTTC; cdr3_aa: CASRETSGRRSEQFF; v_call: TRBV10-2; j_call: TRBJ2-1; d_call: TRBD2; clone_size: .
cdr3_nt: TGTGCCAGCAGCTTAGCTTCGGGCGGGGAGCTGTTTTTT; cdr3_aa: CASSLASGGELFF; v_call: TRBV7-9; j_call: TRBJ2-2; d_call: .; clone_size: .
cdr3_nt: TGTGCCAGCAGTAGGACTAGTTCCGAGCAGTACTTC; cdr3_aa: CASSRTSSEQYF; v_call: TRBV6-5; j_call: TRBJ2-7; d_call: TRBD2; clone_size: .
cdr3_nt: TGCGCCAGCAGCGGCGGACAGGGAGCCGTGGGGACCCAGTACTTC; cdr3_aa: CASSGGQGAVGTQYF; v_call: TRBV5-1; j_call: TRBJ2-5; d_call: TRBD1; clone_size: .
cdr3_nt: TGTGCCAGCAGCCTCACCTCGGGACTATTTCTCAATGAGCAGTTCTTC; cdr3_aa: CASSLTSGLFLNEQFF; v_call: TRBV9; j_call: TRBJ2-1; d_call: TRBD2; clone_size: medium-sized
cdr3_nt: TGTGCCAGTAGTCAAGGGACAGGGGGAAATTCACCCCTCCACTTT; cdr3_aa: CASSQGTGGNSPLHF; v_call: TRBV19; j_call: TRBJ1-6; d_call: TRBD1; clone_size: .
cdr3_nt: TGTGCCATCAGTGAAGCGGGAGGAGACACCGGGGAGCTGTTTTTT; cdr3_aa: CAISEAGGDTGELFF; v_call: TRBV10-3; j_call: TRBJ2-2; d_call: TRBD2; clone_size: .
cdr3_nt: TGCGCCAGCAGCGTCCGGGGAGATACGCAGTATTTT; cdr3_aa: CASSVRGDTQYF; v_call: TRBV5-1; j_call: TRBJ2-3; d_call: .; clone_size: .
cdr3_nt: TGTGCCAGCAGCGTAAGGAACAGCCCCTACAATGAGCAGTTCTTC; cdr3_aa: CASSVRNSPYNEQFF; v_call: TRBV9; j_call: TRBJ2-1; d_call: .; clone_size: once
cdr3_nt: TGTGCCATCAGAGACAGCGGGAGTGACACAGATACGCAGTATTTT; cdr3_aa: CAIRDSGSDTDTQYF; v_call: TRBV10-3; j_call: TRBJ2-3; d_call: TRBD2; clone_size: .
cdr3_nt: TGTGCCACCACCCCTCGGGGGACCTCTGGAAACACCATATATTTT; cdr3_aa: CATTPRGTSGNTIYF; v_call: TRBV24-1; j_call: TRBJ1-3; d_call: .; clone_size: once
cdr3_nt: TGTGCCAGCAGCCAAGGCGCCCAACAGGGATATGGCTACACCTTC; cdr3_aa: CASSQGAQQGYGYTF; v_call: TRBV3-1/TRBV3-2; j_call: TRBJ1-2; d_call: .; clone_size: .
cdr3_nt: TGTGCCAGCAGTTCAGCGGTGGTTAGCAATCAGCCCCAGCATTTT; cdr3_aa: CASSSAVVSNQPQHF; v_call: TRBV6-1; j_call: TRBJ1-5; d_call: .; clone_size: .
cdr3_nt: TGTGCCAGTAGTGTTACCCCCGGGACATCCAATCAGCCCCAGCATTTT; cdr3_aa: CASSVTPGTSNQPQHF; v_call: TRBV19; j_call: TRBJ1-5; d_call: .; clone_size: .